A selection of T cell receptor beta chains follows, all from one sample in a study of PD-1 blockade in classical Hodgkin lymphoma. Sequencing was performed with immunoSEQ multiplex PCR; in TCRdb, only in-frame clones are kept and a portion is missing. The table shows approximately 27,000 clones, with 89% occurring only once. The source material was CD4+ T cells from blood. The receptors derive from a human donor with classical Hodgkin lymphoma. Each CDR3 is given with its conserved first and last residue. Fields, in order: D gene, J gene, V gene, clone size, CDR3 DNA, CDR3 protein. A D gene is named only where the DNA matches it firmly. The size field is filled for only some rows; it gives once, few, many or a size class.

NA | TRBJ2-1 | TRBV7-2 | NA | TGTGCCAGCAGCTTATACGATGAGCAGTTCTTC | CASSLYDEQFF
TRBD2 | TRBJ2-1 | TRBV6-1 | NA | TGTGCCAGCAGTGCCGATGGACTAGCGGCAGCCTACAATGAGCAGTTCTTC | CASSADGLAAAYNEQFF
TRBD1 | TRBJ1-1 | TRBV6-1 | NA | TGTGCCAGTCCGGGACAGGGGTACACTGAAGCTTTCTTT | CASPGQGYTEAFF
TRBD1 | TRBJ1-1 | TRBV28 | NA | TGTGCCAGCAGTTCGGGACAGGGGGACACTGAAGCTTTCTTT | CASSSGQGDTEAFF
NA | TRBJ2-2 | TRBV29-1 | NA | TGCAGCGTTGAGTCGCCAGGTAGAACCGGGGAGCTGTTTTTT | CSVESPGRTGELFF
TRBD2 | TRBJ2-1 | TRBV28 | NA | TGTGCCAGCAGTTCCCCTAGCGGAAGCGCCTACAATGAGCAGTTCTTC | CASSSPSGSAYNEQFF
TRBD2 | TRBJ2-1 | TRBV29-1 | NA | TGCAGCGGGACTAGCGCCGATGAGCAGTTCTTC | CSGTSADEQFF
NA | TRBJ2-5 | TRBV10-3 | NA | TGTGCCATCAGTGTAGACCTCCGCGGGGAGACCCAGTACTTC | CAISVDLRGETQYF
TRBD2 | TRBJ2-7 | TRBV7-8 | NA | TGTGCCAGCAGCTTAGGAGGGACTAGCTCACACGAGCAGTACTTC | CASSLGGTSSHEQYF
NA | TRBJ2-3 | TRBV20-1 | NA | TGCAGTGCTCCGACGGGCGACACGCAGTATTTT | CSAPTGDTQYF
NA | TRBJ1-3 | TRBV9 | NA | TGTGCCAGCAGCTCTAAGGGAGAGGAAAACACCATATATTTT | CASSSKGEENTIYF
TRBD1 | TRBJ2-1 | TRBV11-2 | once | TGTGCCAGCAGCTTAGCCCTGGGACAGGTGACTGAGCAGTTCTTC | CASSLALGQVTEQFF
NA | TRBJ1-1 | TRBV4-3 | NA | TGCGCCAGCAGCCAACAGCCGGAGGGGGGCACTGAAGCTTTCTTT | CASSQQPEGGTEAFF
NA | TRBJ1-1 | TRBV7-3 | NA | TGTGCCAGCAGCTTAATGGGGGGGAACACTGAAGCTTTCTTT | CASSLMGGNTEAFF
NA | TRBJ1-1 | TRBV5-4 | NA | TGTGCCAGCAGCTTGGCCGGTTTTATGAACACTGAAGCTTTCTTT | CASSLAGFMNTEAFF
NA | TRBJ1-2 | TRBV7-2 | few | TGTGCCAGCAGTTCCGACAGTAACTATGGCTACACCTTC | CASSSDSNYGYTF
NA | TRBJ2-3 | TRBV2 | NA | TGTGCCAGCAGTGGTCCTGGGGTTGGAGATACGCAGTATTTT | CASSGPGVGDTQYF
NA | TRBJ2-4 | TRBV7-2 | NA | TGTGCCAGCAGCTTAGCCGGGACTCTAGCCAAAAACATTCAGTACTTC | CASSLAGTLAKNIQYF
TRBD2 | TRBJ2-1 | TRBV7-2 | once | TGTGCCAGCAGCTTGACTAGCGGGTACGACAATGAGCAGTTCTTC | CASSLTSGYDNEQFF
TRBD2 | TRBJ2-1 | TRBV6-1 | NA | TGTGCCAGCAGGGCCGGGACTAGCGGGAGCCATGAGCAGTTCTTC | CASRAGTSGSHEQFF
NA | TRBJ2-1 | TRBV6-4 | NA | TGTGCCAGCAGTTTAATGTCAAACTCCTACAATGAGCAGTTCTTC | CASSLMSNSYNEQFF
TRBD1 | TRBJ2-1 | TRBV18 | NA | TGTGCCAGCTCGGGACAGTCCTACAATGAGCAGTTCTTC | CASSGQSYNEQFF
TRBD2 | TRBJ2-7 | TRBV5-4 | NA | TGTGCCAGCAGGAATTATGGACTAGCGGGATCCTACGAGCAGTACTTC | CASRNYGLAGSYEQYF
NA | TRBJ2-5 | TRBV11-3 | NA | TGTGCCAGCAGCTCACCCCCCGTAGAGACCCAGTACTTC | CASSSPPVETQYF
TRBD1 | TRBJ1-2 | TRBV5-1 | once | TGCGCCAGCAGCGAGGGACAGAGCTATGGCTACACCTTC | CASSEGQSYGYTF
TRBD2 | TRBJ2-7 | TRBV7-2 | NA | TGTGCCAGCAGCTTAGGGAGGACTAGCGACGAGCAGTACTTC | CASSLGRTSDEQYF
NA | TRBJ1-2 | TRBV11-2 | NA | TGTGCCAGCAGTCGGGAGGCAGCGACTGGCTACACCTTC | CASSREAATGYTF
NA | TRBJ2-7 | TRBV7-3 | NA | TGTGCCAGCAGCTTAGGGTCGGGCTACGAGCAGTACTTC | CASSLGSGYEQYF
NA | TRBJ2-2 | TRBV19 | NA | TGTGCCAGTAGTACCCGCCCGGGACGGGGCGGGGCCGGGGAGCTGTTTTTT | CASSTRPGRGGAGELFF
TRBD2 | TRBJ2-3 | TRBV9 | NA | TGTGCCAGCAGCGTCCCGGAGGGGACTAGCGGGAGGGCAGATACGCAGTATTTT | CASSVPEGTSGRADTQYF
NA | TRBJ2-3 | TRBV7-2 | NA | TGTGCCAGCAGCTTAGCGCGGGGTGGCCCAGATACGCAGTATTTT | CASSLARGGPDTQYF
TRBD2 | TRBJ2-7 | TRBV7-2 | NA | TGTGCCAGCAGCGCAGATAGCGGGGGAGCCTACGAGCAGTACTTC | CASSADSGGAYEQYF
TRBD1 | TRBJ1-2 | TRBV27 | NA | TGTGCCAGCCGATACGGACAGGCGTCTCATGGCTACACCTTC | CASRYGQASHGYTF
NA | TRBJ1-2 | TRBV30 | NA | TGTGCCTGGAGTGTACCCGAGCCCTATGGCTACACCTTC | CAWSVPEPYGYTF
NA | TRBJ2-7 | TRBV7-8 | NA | TGTGCCAGCAGCGCCCGTGCGGGGTTAACCTACGAGCAGTACTTC | CASSARAGLTYEQYF